This T cell receptor (beta chain) was captured in a study of tumor-infiltrating lymphocytes in primary liver carcinoma. The wider study: Patients comprised men and women whose ages fell between 30 and 69 years.

Making TCR beta cDNA involved around 500 ng total RNA and a constant-region primer. It was through three nested multiplex PCR rounds of slightly modified ARM-PCR that TCR beta libraries arose. Primers for the first two PCR rounds were TRBV1-TRBV30 forward primers and a C-beta reverse primer (roughly 10 cycles per round). One entry per CDR3 protein results from TCRdb running MiXCR on the multiplex PCR reads. The sample records fewer than 50,000 distinct CDR3 sequences, roughly 80% being singletons. Both RNA and DNA were isolated together from approximately 20-30 mg of bulk tissue that had not been sorted. Germline V gene sequence: CDR1 LGHNA, CDR2 YSLEER. CDR3 length: 17 residues. V lost 1 base to trimming and J lost 2 bases, with 16 bases between them.

The chain employs TRBV4-3 and TRBJ2-3; a weak D match, TRBD2 (5 bases). The receptor's source is a woman younger than 45 with primary liver carcinoma and hepatitis B virus infection. The specimen sequenced was tumor-adjacent normal liver tissue. The CDR3 region is CASSQGSGATTTDTQYF. For the CDR3, the DNA is TGCGCCAGCAGCCAAGGTAGTGGAGCGACTACCACAGATACGCAGTATTTT.